Listed below are T cell receptor beta chains from one sample, sequenced in a study of T cell repertoires in ileal Crohn's disease. Produced via immunoSEQ multiplex PCR; TCRdb's table is partial and in-frame only. This repertoire shows about 12,000 clones, approximately 85% found once; its top ten account for around 9.9%. Sequenced input: ileal tissue. Receptor source: an adult with Crohn's disease. Both conserved end residues are part of each CDR3. D genes are given only for firm matches. Rows give clone size only sometimes, using once, few, many, or a class for an expanded clone.

D | size | J | V | DNA | CDR3
. | . | TRBJ1-1 | TRBV19 | TGTGCCAGTAGTATAGCACGGGGCACTGAAGCTTTCTTT | CASSIARGTEAFF
TRBD1 | . | TRBJ2-2 | TRBV18 | TGTGCCAGCTCACCAAAGGGACAGGGTTACACCGGGGAGCTGTTTTTT | CASSPKGQGYTGELFF
. | once | TRBJ2-7 | TRBV19 | TGTGCCAGTTCCGCACAGTCGAGCTCCTACGAGCAGTACTTC | CASSAQSSSYEQYF
TRBD1 | . | TRBJ1-2 | TRBV7-9 | TGTGCCACCAAACTTGGACAGGGGACGTTCGGCTACACCTTC | CATKLGQGTFGYTF
. | . | TRBJ1-3 | TRBV11-2 | TGTGCCAGCAGCACTACAGGATCTGGAAACACCATATATTTT | CASSTTGSGNTIYF
. | . | TRBJ1-3 | TRBV5-4 | TGTGCCAGCAGCTTTAGGGGAGGCCCGGGGAACACCATATATTTT | CASSFRGGPGNTIYF
. | few | TRBJ2-5 | TRBV5-5 | TGTGCCAGCAGCCGGACAGAACAAGAGACCCAGTACTTC | CASSRTEQETQYF
. | . | TRBJ2-1 | TRBV6-6 | TGTGCCAGCAGGCCCCAGGTTGGGGGGGGCGGGAATGAGCAGTTCTTC | CASRPQVGGGGNEQFF
TRBD2 | . | TRBJ2-7 | TRBV28 | TGTGCCACCGAAAGGACTAGCGGGCAGCTTTACGAGCAGTACTTC | CATERTSGQLYEQYF
. | once | TRBJ1-3 | TRBV12-5 | TGTGCTAGTGGAGAAGGCGGCACCATATATTTT | CASGEGGTIYF
. | . | TRBJ1-1 | TRBV5-4 | TGTGCCAGCAGCCGTACCGGCACTGAAGCTTTCTTT | CASSRTGTEAFF
. | . | TRBJ1-1 | TRBV11-2 | TGTGCCAGCAGCTTAATCTCTGAAGCTTTCTTT | CASSLISEAFF
. | . | TRBJ1-2 | TRBV5-6 | TGTGCCAGCAGCTTTCAGGGCCTGGAAGGCTACACCTTC | CASSFQGLEGYTF
. | . | TRBJ2-7 | TRBV10-3 | TGTGCCATCAGCATGACTAGAACTTACTCCTACGAGCAGTACTTC | CAISMTRTYSYEQYF
. | once | TRBJ1-6 | TRBV2 | TGTGCCAGCAGAGATACAGGGAACCTTTATAATTCACCCCTCCACTTT | CASRDTGNLYNSPLHF
TRBD1 | . | TRBJ2-7 | TRBV4-1 | TGCGCCAGCAGCCAAGATGATTGCTGGACAGGGTGGTACGAGCAGTACTTC | CASSQDDCWTGWYEQYF
. | . | TRBJ1-4 | TRBV19 | TGTGCCAGTAGTACGCTCCTCGCGAATGAAAAACTGTTTTTT | CASSTLLANEKLFF
. | once | TRBJ2-7 | TRBV12-2 | TGTGCAAGTCGCTTTGGTTGGACAGGAGGCTCCTACGAGCAGTACTTC | CASRFGWTGGSYEQYF
TRBD1 | . | TRBJ2-3 | TRBV12-5 | TGTGCTAGTGATTCCCGGACAGGGGGCCCGGATACGCAGTATTTT | CASDSRTGGPDTQYF